This T cell receptor beta chain is from a study of beta chain features in type 1 diabetes. The authors reverse transcribed all of the isolated RNA, so sequencing captured expressed TCRB transcripts. Clones were sequenced by immunoSEQ multiplex PCR, and TCRdb holds only the in-frame ones, with some missing. The sample shows about 640,000 clones, around 11% of them seen only once. Via CD45RO/CCR7/CD25/CD127/CD95/CD27, cells of the CD4+ naive, central memory, regulatory and stem cell-like memory subsets were sorted. Purity of each sorted population was above 95%. Study results and limitations: More deletions and fewer insertions at VDJ junctions were found in patients with type 1 diabetes. PCR may have favored shorter templates equally in patients and controls. Significant though moderate, a shortening of TCRB CDR3s appeared in all four CD4+ subsets of Type 1 diabetes patients.

The CDR3 totals 15 residues. V shed 6 bases and J shed 1 base, with 13 bases lying between them. The germline gives CDR1 SNHLY, CDR2 FYNNEI. In the case of this clone: Antigen unknown.

The receptor's source is a man under 40 with type 1 diabetes. V usage is TRBV2 and J usage is TRBJ2-1; D might be TRBD1 (6 bases). The specimen was naive CD4+ T cells from blood. The CDR3 coding sequence is TGTGCCAGCAGAGCAACAGGGATTTCCTACAATGAGCAGTTCTTC. Translating gives CASRATGISYNEQFF.